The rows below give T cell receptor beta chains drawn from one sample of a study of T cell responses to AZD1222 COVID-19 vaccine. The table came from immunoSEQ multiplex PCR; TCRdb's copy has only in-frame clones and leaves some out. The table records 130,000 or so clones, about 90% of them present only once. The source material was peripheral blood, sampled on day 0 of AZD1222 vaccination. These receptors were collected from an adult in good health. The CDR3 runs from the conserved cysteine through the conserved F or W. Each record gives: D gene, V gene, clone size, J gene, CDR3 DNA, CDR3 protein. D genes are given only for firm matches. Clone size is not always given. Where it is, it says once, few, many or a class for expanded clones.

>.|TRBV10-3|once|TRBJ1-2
TGTGCCATCAGTGAGTCGATGTTCGGAGGGAAGGAGGCTGGTGGCTATGGCTACACCTTC
CAISESMFGGKEAGGYGYTF
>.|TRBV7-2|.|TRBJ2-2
TGTGCCAGCAGTAGCGTAGGGACACTTCGTTGGACCGGGGAGCTGTTTTTT
CASSSVGTLRWTGELFF
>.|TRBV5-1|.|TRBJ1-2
TGCGCCAGCAGCTTGGAGGCTGAGGAAAGGGGTGGCTACACCTTC
CASSLEAEERGGYTF
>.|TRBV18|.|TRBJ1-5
TGTGCCAGCTCACCACCGAAAAGGGCCGGCAATCAGCCCCAGCATTTT
CASSPPKRAGNQPQHF
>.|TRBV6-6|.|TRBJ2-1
TGTGCCAGCAGTTACGTGGCCGCCCGGGGCAATGAGCAGTTCTTC
CASSYVAARGNEQFF
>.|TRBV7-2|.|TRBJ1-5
TGTGCCAGCAGCCCCCTGGGGGGGATAGTCAGCAATCAGCCCCAGCATTTT
CASSPLGGIVSNQPQHF
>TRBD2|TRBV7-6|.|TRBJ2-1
TGTGCCAGCAGCTTAAGGTTCGGACTAGCGGGAGTTGTTTACAATGAGCAGTTCTTC
CASSLRFGLAGVVYNEQFF
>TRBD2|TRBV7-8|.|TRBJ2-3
TGTGCCAGCAGCTTACTAGCGGGGGGAACAGATACGCAGTATTTT
CASSLLAGGTDTQYF
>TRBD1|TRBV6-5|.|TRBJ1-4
TGTGCCAGCAGTTCCAGGGGGCCGTCTAATGAAAAACTGTTTTTT
CASSSRGPSNEKLFF
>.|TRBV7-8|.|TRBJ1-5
TGTGCCAGCAGCTTAGCTCGCAATCAGCCCCAGCATTTT
CASSLARNQPQHF
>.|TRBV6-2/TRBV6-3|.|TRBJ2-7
TGTGCCAGCAGCCACGCCTCGAGTTTATCCTACGAGCAGTACTTC
CASSHASSLSYEQYF
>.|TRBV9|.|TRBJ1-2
TGTGCCAGCAGCTTCCAACAGGGAGCTAAGATTCTAGGCTACACCTTC
CASSFQQGAKILGYTF
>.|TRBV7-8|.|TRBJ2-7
TGTGCCAGCAGCTCCGCGACGGGCGAGCAGTACTTC
CASSSATGEQYF
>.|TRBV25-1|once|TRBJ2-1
TGTGCCAGCAGTGAATCCTACAATGAGCAGTTCTTC
CASSESYNEQFF
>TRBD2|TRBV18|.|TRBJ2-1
TGTGCCAGCTCACCACGCGGGAGGGCCGGGAATGAGCAGTTCTTC
CASSPRGRAGNEQFF
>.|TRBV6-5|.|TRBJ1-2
TGTGCCAGCACTTTGGGGCAGTTCTATGGCTACACCTTC
CASTLGQFYGYTF
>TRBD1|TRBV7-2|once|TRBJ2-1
TGTGCCAGCAGCTACGGGGACAGGCAGGATGAGCAGTTCTTC
CASSYGDRQDEQFF
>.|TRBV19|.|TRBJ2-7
TGTGCCAGTACCCCAGCGGCAGGACCCTACGAGCAGTACTTC
CASTPAAGPYEQYF
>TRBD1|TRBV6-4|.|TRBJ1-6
TGTGCCAGCAGTGTACGGACAGGTAAGTATAATTCACCCCTCCACTTT
CASSVRTGKYNSPLHF
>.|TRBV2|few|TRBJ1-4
TGTGCCAGCAGTCCCAGGGTTGTGGATGAAAAACTGTTTTTT
CASSPRVVDEKLFF